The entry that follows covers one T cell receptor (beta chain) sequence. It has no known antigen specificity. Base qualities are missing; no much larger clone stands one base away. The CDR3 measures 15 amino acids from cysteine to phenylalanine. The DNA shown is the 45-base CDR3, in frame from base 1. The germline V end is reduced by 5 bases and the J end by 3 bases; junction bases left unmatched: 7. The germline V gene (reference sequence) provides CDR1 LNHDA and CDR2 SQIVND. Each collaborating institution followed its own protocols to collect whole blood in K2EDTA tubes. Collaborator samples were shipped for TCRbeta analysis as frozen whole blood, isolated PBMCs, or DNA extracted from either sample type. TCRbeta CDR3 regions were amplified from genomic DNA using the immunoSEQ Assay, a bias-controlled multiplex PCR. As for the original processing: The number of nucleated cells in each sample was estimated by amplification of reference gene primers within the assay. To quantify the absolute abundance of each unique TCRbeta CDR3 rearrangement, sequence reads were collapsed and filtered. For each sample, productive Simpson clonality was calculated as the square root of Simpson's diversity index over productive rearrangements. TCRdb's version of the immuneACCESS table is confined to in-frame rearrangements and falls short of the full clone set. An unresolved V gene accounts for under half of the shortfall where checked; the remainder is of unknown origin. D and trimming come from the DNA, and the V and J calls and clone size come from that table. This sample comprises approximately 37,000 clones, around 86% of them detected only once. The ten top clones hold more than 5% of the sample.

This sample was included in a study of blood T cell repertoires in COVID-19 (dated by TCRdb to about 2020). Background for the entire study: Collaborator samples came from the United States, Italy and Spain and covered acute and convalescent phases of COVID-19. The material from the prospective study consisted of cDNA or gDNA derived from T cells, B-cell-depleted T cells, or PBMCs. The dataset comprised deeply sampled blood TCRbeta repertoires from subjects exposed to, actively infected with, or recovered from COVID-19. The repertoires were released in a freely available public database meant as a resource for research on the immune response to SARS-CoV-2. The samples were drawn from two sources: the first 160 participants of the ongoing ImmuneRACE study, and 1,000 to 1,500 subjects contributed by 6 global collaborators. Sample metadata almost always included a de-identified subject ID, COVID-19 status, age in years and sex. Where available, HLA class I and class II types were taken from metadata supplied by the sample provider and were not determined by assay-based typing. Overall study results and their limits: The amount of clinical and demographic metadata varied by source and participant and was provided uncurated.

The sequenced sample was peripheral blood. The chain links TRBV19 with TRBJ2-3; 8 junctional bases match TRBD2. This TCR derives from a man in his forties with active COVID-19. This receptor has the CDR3 CASSPSGSMTDTQYF. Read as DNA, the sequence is TGTGCCAGTAGTCCGAGCGGGAGTATGACAGATACGCAGTATTTT.